Below are 16 T cell receptor beta chains sequenced from a single sample in a study of a mutant IDH1 vaccine in newly diagnosed glioma. Time point here: baseline, week 1 (first vaccination visit). The sample's treatment: pre-vaccination baseline after standard-of-care therapy. Profiling relied on immunoSEQ multiplex PCR, and the TCRdb table lists in-frame clones only, not all of them. The repertoire includes approximately 92,000 clones, about four fifths of them detected once, and 7% to 9% sits in the top ten. Source: PBMCs, taken from a glioma patient treated with radiotherapy, temozolomide or both. The source of these receptors is a woman between 50 and 59 years old with glioma.

The chain carries TRBV20-1 and TRBJ2-3, with a possible D match to TRBD2 (6 bases). The CDR3 totals 10 residues. CDR1 DFQATT and CDR2 SNEGSKA come from the germline V gene (reference sequence). CDR3 DNA sequence: TGCAGCTCTGGGGGGTATACGCAGTATTTT. Translated: CSSGGYTQYF.

The sample holds a few counts of this clone. The rearrangement uses TRBV9 and TRBJ2-5; D remains unclear. Per the germline V gene, CDR1 is SGDLS and CDR2 is YYNGEE. The V and J ends lost 1 base and 2 bases respectively, with 9 bases between them. The CDR3 spans 14 residues. This CDR3 is CASSVSLKQETQYF. The CDR3 bases are TGTGCCAGCAGCGTAAGCTTGAAGCAAGAGACCCAGTACTTC.

This rearrangement joins TRBV20-1 to TRBJ1-2, with no clear D. V shed 3 bases and J shed 5 bases, with 7 bases lying between them. The CDR3 totals 11 residues. The V gene's germline CDR1 is DFQATT and CDR2 SNEGSKA (reference sequence). Here the CDR3 DNA reads TGCAGTGCTAGGGCCGGGTATGGCTACACCTTC. This gives the protein CSARAGYGYTF.

This clone was detected only once. The chain carries TRBV6-1 and TRBJ2-7; TRBD2 is a possible D gene (5 bases). The length of the CDR3 is 12 residues. Per germline, CDR1 MNHNS and CDR2 SASEGT. V was clipped by 8 bases and J by 2 bases, with 10 bases between them. This CDR3 is CASGRDTYEQYF. CDR3 coding DNA: TGTGCCAGCGGGAGAGATACCTACGAGCAGTACTTC.

Concerning this clone itself: At the DNA level, this CDR3 is encoded by other sequences in the same sample as well. This chain's CDR3 is CASSLGGSETQYF. CDR3 nucleotide sequence: TGCGCCAGCAGCTTGGGGGGGTCAGAGACCCAGTACTTC. The chain is built from TRBV5-1 and TRBJ2-5; D possibly uses TRBD1 or TRBD2 (5 bases each). The ends were cut back, 0 bases at V and 4 bases at J, with 7 bases in the middle. This CDR3 contains 13 residues. Germline loops: CDR1 SGHRS, CDR2 YFSETQ.

The CDR3 sequence: CASSLRSLQREAFF. The DNA of the CDR3 is TGTGCCAGCAGCTTGAGGTCGTTACAGAGAGAAGCTTTCTTT. This rearrangement joins TRBV5-6 to TRBJ1-1; D remains unclear. This CDR3 is 14 amino acids long. Trimming removed 1 base from V and 8 bases from J, with 15 bases in between. Germline V CDR1 and CDR2: SGHDT, YYEEEE.

This rearrangement joins TRBV5-1 to TRBJ2-3, with D possibly matching TRBD2 (7 bases). The CDR3 contains 15 residues. The V gene lost 6 bases and the J gene lost 5 bases, with 19 bases spanning the gap. The germline CDR1 and CDR2 sequences are SGHRS and YFSETQ. CDR3: CASKVEMGGRDTQYF. DNA of the CDR3: TGCGCCAGCAAAGTAGAAATGGGGGGGCGAGATACGCAGTATTTT.

The rearrangement uses TRBV5-8 and TRBJ2-1; a possible D gene is TRBD1 (6 bases). V lost 4 bases and J 5 bases, leaving 13 bases between the germline ends. CDR1 is SGHTS and CDR2 is YDEGEE in the germline V gene. The CDR3 spans 14 residues. DNA of the CDR3: TGTGCCAGCAGCCAAGGGACAACCCACAATGAGCAGTTCTTC. It yields the protein CASSQGTTHNEQFF.

J is TRBJ1-4 and V is TRBV15; D unclear. Between the trimmed V and J ends, which lost 3 bases and 7 bases, there was a span of 18 bases. CDR1 and CDR2 (germline): LNHNV, YYDKDF (reference sequence). The CDR3 runs 16 residues. CDR3 sequence reads: CATSSFQSVGGEKLFF. DNA of the CDR3: TGTGCCACCAGCAGTTTCCAGTCGGTCGGCGGTGAAAAACTGTTTTTT.

The V call is TRBV4-1, the J call TRBJ1-2, with D tentatively TRBD1 (6 bases). V was trimmed by 0 bases and J by 0 bases, leaving 11 bases between them. The CDR3 sequence is 16 residues long. The germline V gene has CDR1 MGHRA and CDR2 YSYEKL. The CDR3 nucleotides read TGCGCCAGCAGCCAAGATAAAGACAGGACTAACTATGGCTACACCTTC. This translates into CASSQDKDRTNYGYTF.

This sequence joins TRBV14 and TRBJ2-5, with D maybe TRBD2 (5 bases). V lost 8 bases, J lost 2 bases, and 12 bases lay in between. This CDR3 spans 13 amino acids. Germline assignment: CDR1 SGHDN and CDR2 FVKESK. The DNA for the CDR3 is TGTGCCAGCCGTAGAGGACTGCAAGAGACCCAGTACTTC. Amino acids: CASRRGLQETQYF.

The rearrangement uses TRBV7-7 and TRBJ2-6, with D possibly being TRBD2 (6 bases). CDR3 length: 13 amino acids. Per germline, CDR1 SSHAT and CDR2 FNYEAQ (reference sequence). V gave up 4 bases and J gave up 9 bases, with 10 bases separating them. The CDR3 DNA is TGTGCCAGCAGCTCGGGACTCTTCAACGTCCTGACTTTC. Translated, it gives CASSSGLFNVLTF.

V is TRBV6-6 and J is TRBJ1-3; no definite D call. There are 16 residues in the CDR3. The V and J ends lost 0 bases and 0 bases respectively, with 9 bases between them. The germline V gene has CDR1 MNHNY and CDR2 SVGAGI (reference sequence). CDR3 sequence: CASSYSTKGSGNTIYF. The CDR3 region has the DNA TGTGCCAGCAGTTACTCGACGAAGGGCTCTGGAAACACCATATATTTT.

V and J are TRBV7-9 and TRBJ2-1, with D possibly TRBD1 on 5 matching bases. Trimming left V 5 bases short and J 1 base short, with 21 bases between. CDR1 is SEHNR, CDR2 FQNEAQ, per germline (reference sequence). The length of the CDR3 is 18 residues. CDR3 amino acids: CASSRGLRGLRSYNEQFF. In nucleotides, the CDR3 is TGTGCCAGCAGCCGCGGCTTAAGGGGCCTAAGGTCCTACAATGAGCAGTTCTTC. The variable domain in full, with the rest retrieved from reference TRBV7-9 and TRBJ2-1, is DTGVSQNPRHKITKRGQNVTFRCDPISEHNRLYWYRQTLGQGPEFLTYFQNEAQLEKSRLLSDRFSAERPKGSFSTLEIQRTEQGDSAMYLCASSRGLRGLRSYNEQFFGPGTRLTVL.

In DNA, the CDR3 is TGTGCCAGCAGTCCTACAGGGAAGTCCCTCTCTGGGGCCAACGTCCTGACTTTC. Its protein is CASSPTGKSLSGANVLTF. This sequence joins TRBV28 and TRBJ2-6, with a possible D match to TRBD1 (6 bases). In germline, CDR1 is MDHEN, CDR2 SYDVKM. This CDR3 is 18 amino acids long. V shed 5 bases and J shed 0 bases, with 17 bases lying between them.

There are a few counts of this clone. The gene calls are TRBV6-1 and TRBJ1-5; D is perhaps TRBD1 (6 bases). The V gene's germline CDR1 is MNHNS and CDR2 SASEGT. This CDR3 has 14 residues. Deletions cut 5 bases from V and 2 bases from J, with 10 bases between. The CDR3 DNA reads as TGTGCCAGCAGTCCACAGGGACGCAATCAGCCCCAGCATTTT. Its protein product is CASSPQGRNQPQHF.